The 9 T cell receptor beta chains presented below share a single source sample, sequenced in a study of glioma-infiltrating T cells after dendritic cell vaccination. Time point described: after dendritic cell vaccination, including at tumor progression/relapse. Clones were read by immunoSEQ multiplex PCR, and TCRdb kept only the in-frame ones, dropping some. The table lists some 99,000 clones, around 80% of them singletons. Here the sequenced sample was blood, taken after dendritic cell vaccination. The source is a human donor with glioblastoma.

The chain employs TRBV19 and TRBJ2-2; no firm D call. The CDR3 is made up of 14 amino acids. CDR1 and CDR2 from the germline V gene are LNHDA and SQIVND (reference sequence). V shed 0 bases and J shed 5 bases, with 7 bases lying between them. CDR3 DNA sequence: TGTGCCAGTAGTATAGAGTTGAGAACCGGGGAGCTGTTTTTT. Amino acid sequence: CASSIELRTGELFF. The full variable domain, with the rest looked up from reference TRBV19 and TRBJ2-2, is DGGITQSPKYLFRKEGQNVTLSCEQNLNHDAMYWYRQDPGQGLRLIYYSQIVNDFQKGDIAEGYSVSREKKESFPLTVTSAQKNPTAFYLCASSIELRTGELFFGEGSRLTVL.

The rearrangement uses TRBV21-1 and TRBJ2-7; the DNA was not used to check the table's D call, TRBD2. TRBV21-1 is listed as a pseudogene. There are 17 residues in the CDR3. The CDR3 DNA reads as TGTGCCAGCAGCAAAGCCGGCGGGGGCTCCCCTGGGTACGAGCAGTACTTC. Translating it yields CASSKAGGGSPGYEQYF.

CDR3 bases: TGTGCCAGCAGCCTACTCGGGGCGGGAGAAAAACTGTTTTTT. This encodes CASSLLGAGEKLFF. The chain couples TRBV7-9 to TRBJ1-4; TRBD1 is a possible D gene (5 bases). The CDR3 has 14 residues. CDR1 is SEHNR, CDR2 FQNEAQ, per germline (reference sequence). V was pared by 5 bases and J by 8 bases, with 15 bases between. Using reference TRBV7-9 and TRBJ1-4 for the parts outside the CDR3, the full variable domain is DTGVSQNPRHKITKRGQNVTFRCDPISEHNRLYWYRQTLGQGPEFLTYFQNEAQLEKSRLLSDRFSAERPKGSFSTLEIQRTEQGDSAMYLCASSLLGAGEKLFFGSGTQLSVL.

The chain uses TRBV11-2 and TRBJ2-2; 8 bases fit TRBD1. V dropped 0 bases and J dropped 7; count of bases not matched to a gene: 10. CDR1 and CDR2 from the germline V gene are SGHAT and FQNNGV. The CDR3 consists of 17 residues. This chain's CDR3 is CASSLDRVRGRDGELFF. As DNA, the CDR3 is TGTGCCAGCAGCTTAGATCGAGTCAGGGGGCGCGACGGGGAGCTGTTTTTT.

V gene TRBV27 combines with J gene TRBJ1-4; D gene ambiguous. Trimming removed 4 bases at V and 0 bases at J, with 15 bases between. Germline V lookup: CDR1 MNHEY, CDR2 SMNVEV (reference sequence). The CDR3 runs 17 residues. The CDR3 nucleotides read TGTGCCAGCAGTTCGGGCGGAGGGCCCTCAACTAATGAAAAACTGTTTTTT. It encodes CASSSGGGPSTNEKLFF.

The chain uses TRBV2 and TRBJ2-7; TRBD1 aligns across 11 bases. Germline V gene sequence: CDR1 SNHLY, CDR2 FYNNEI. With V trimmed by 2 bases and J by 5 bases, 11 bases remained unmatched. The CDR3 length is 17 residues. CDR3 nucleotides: TGTGCCAGCAGTGAAATATTCGGACAGGGGGCTAGGAACGAGCAGTACTTC. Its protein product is CASSEIFGQGARNEQYF.

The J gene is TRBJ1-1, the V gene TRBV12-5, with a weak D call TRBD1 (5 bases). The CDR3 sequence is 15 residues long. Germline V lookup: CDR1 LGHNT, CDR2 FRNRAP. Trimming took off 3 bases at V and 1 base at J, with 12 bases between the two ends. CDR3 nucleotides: TGTGCTAGTGGTTTCTGGGGCGCCTGGAACACTGAAGCTTTCTTT. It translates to CASGFWGAWNTEAFF.

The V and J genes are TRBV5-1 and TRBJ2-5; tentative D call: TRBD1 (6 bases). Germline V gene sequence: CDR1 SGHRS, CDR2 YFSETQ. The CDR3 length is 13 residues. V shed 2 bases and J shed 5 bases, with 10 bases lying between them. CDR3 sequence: CASSFTGLETQYF. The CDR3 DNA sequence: TGCGCCAGCAGCTTCACAGGGTTGGAGACCCAGTACTTC.

The CDR3 region is CAWSVAYGYTF. The CDR3 DNA is TGTGCCTGGAGTGTAGCGTATGGCTACACCTTC. The chain recombines TRBV30 with TRBJ1-2; D is unclear. Trimming took off 0 bases at V and 5 bases at J, with 4 bases between the two ends. Germline-derived CDR1 and CDR2 are GTSNPN and SVGIG (reference sequence). CDR3 length equals 11 residues.